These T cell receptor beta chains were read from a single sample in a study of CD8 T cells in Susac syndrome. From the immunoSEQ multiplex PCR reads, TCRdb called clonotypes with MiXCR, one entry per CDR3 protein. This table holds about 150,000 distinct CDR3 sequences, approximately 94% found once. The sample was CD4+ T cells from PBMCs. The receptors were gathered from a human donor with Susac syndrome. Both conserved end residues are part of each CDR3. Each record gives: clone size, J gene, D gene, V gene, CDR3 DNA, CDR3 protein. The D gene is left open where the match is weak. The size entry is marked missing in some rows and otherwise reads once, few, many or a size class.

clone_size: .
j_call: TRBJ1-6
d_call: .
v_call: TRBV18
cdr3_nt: TGTGCCAGCTCAATAGAAGGGAAGGGTTCACCCCTCCACTTT
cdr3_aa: CASSIEGKGSPLHF

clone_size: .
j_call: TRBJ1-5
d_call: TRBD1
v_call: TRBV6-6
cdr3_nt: TGTGCCAGCAGGCTCACGACAGGGAGCAATCAGCCCCAGCATTTT
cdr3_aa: CASRLTTGSNQPQHF

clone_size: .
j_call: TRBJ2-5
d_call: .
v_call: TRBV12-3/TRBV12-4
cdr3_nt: TGTGCCAGCAGAAAGGACAGACTCCAAGAGACCCAGTACTTC
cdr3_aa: CASRKDRLQETQYF

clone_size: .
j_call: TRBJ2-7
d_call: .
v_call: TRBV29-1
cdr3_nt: TGCAGCGTTGGCTCTGCGGGGACCGAGCAGTACTTC
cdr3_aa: CSVGSAGTEQYF

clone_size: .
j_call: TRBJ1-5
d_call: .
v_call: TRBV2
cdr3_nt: TGTGCCAGCGGGGGGGAGGGTCAGCCCCAGCATTTT
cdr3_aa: CASGGEGQPQHF

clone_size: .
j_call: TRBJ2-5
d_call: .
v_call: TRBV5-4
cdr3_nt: TGTGCCAGCAGCTTATCGTCCCCAGAGACCCAGTACTTC
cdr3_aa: CASSLSSPETQYF

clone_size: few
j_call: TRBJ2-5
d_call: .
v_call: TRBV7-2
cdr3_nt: TGTGCCAGCAGCTTAGGTCCGGGCGGGGAGACCCAGTACTTC
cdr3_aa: CASSLGPGGETQYF

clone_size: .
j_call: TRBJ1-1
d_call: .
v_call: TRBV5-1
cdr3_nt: TGCGCCAGCAGCTTGGAGGTGGACGGCACTGAAGCTTTCTTT
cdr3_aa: CASSLEVDGTEAFF

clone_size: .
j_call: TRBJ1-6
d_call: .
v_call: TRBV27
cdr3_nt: TGTGCCAGCAGTGTCAGAAACCAGGGGTCCTATAATTCACCCCTCCACTTT
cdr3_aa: CASSVRNQGSYNSPLHF

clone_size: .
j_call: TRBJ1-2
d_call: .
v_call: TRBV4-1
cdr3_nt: TGCGCCAGCAGCCAAGATCTGGGAATCGGGAATGGCTACACCTTC
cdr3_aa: CASSQDLGIGNGYTF

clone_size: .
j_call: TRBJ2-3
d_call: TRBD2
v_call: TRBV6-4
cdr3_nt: TGTGCCAGCAGTGGAGGGCTAGCGGCAGATACGCAGTATTTT
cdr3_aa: CASSGGLAADTQYF

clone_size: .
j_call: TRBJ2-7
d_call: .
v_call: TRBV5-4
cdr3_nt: TGTGCCAGCAGCCCTGGAGCGGATTACGAGCAGTACTTC
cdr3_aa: CASSPGADYEQYF

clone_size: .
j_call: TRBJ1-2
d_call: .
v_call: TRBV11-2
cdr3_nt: TGTGCCAGCAGCTTAACCACGGGACTGGGCCCCGGCTACACCTTC
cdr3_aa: CASSLTTGLGPGYTF

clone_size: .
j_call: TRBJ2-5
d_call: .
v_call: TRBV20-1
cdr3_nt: TGCAGTGCTAGCTTCGGCGGGGCCCAAGAGACCCAGTACTTC
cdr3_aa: CSASFGGAQETQYF

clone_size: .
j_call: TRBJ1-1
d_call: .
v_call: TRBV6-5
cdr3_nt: TGTGCCAGCAGTTATTTGCAGGGGAACACTGAAGCTTTCTTT
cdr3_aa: CASSYLQGNTEAFF

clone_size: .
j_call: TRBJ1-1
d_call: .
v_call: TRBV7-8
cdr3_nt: TGTGCCAGCAGCTTAGCAGAAACAACAGCGATAGCTTTCTTT
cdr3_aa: CASSLAETTAIAFF

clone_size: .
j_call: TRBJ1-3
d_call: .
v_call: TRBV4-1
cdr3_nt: TGCGCCAGCAGCCAAGTAGGGCTGGGAGGAAACACCATATATTTT
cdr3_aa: CASSQVGLGGNTIYF

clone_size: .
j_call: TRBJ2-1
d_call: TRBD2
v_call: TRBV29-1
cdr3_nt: TGCAGCGTAATCGTTGGACTAGCGGCCCACAATGAGCAGTTCTTC
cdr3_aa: CSVIVGLAAHNEQFF

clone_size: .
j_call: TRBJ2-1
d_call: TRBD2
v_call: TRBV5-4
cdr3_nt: TGTGCCAGCAGCTTGGCGGGAGGAGGCTCCTACAATGAGCAGTTCTTC
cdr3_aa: CASSLAGGGSYNEQFF

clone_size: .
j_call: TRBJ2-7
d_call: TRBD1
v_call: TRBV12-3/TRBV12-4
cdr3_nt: TGTGCCAGCAGAAAGACAGGGGGTTACTACGAGCAGTACTTC
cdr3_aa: CASRKTGGYYEQYF

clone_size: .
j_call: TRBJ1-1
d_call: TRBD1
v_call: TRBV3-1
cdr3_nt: TGTGCCAGCAGCCTGGGACAGGGAGCTCAAGCTTTCTTT
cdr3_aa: CASSLGQGAQAFF

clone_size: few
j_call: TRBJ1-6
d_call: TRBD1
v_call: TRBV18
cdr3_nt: TGTGCCAGCTCTCGCGACAGGGATAATTCACCCCTCCACTTT
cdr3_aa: CASSRDRDNSPLHF

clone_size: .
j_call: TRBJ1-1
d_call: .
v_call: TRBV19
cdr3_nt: TGTGCCAGTAGCCTATCTTTGGGATTCACTGAAGCTTTCTTT
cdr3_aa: CASSLSLGFTEAFF

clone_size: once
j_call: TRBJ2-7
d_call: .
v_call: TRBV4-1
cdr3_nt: TGCGCCAGCAGACTTCACGGGGTCTCCTACGAGCAGTACTTC
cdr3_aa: CASRLHGVSYEQYF

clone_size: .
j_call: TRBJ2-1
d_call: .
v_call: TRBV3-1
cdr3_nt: TGTGCCAGCAGCTCGCAGGGTAGGGGTGAGCAGTTCTTC
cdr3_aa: CASSSQGRGEQFF

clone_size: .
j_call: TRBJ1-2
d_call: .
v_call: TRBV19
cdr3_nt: TGTGCCAGTACGGGGGGACTCTATGGCTACACCTTC
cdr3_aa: CASTGGLYGYTF

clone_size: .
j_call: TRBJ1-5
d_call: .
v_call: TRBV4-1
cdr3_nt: TGCGCCAGCAGCCAAGACGCAACCTTGGGGTGGGATCGCAATCAGCCCCAGCATTTT
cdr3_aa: CASSQDATLGWDRNQPQHF

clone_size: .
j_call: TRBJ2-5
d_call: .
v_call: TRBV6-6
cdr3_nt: TGTGCCAGCAGTTACTCGAGGCAGGGGCAAGAGACCCAGTACTTC
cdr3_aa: CASSYSRQGQETQYF